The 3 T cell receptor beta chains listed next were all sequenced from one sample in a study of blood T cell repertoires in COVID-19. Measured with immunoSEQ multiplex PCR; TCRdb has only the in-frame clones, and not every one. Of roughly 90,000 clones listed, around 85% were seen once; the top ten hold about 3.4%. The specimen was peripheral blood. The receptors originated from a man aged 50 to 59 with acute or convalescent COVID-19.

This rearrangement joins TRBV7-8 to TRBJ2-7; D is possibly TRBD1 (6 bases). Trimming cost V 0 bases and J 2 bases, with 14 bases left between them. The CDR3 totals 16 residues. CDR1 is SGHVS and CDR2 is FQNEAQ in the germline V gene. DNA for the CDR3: TGTGCCAGCAGCTTAGCAGGACAGCGCGGAGCCTACGAGCAGTACTTC. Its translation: CASSLAGQRGAYEQYF. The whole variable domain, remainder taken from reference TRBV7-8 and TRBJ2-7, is GAGVSQSPRYKVAKRGQDVALRCDPISGHVSLFWYQQALGQGPEFLTYFQNEAQLDKSGLPSDRFFAERPEGSVSTLKIQRTQQEDSAVYLCASSLAGQRGAYEQYFGPGTRLTVT.

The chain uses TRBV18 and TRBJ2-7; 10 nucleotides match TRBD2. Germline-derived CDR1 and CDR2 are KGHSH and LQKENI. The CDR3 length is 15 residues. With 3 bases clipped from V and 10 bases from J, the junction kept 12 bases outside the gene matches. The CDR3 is CASSPSGVTSGFQYF. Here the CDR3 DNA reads TGTGCCAGCTCACCCTCCGGTGTGACTAGCGGGTTCCAGTACTTC.

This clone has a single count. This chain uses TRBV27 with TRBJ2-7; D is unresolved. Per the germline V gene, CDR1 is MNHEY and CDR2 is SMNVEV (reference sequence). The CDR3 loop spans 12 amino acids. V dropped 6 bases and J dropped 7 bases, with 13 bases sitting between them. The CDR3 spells CASRPAGGEQYF. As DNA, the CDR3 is TGTGCCAGCAGGCCCGCCGGTGGTGAGCAGTACTTC.